The clone carrying this TCR beta chain was counted only a few times. Its antigen is unknown. The data are from a study of CD8 T cells in ankylosing spondylitis. The CDR3 is 16 residues long. The germline V gene has CDR1 LGHNA and CDR2 YSLEER. Between the trimmed V and J ends, which lost 0 bases and 4 bases, there was a span of 16 bases. For TCR beta, libraries came from quantitative 5'-RACE with molecular barcodes. TCRdb reanalysed the 5' RACE reads using MiXCR and keeps one entry per CDR3 protein. The sample has hundreds of thousands of distinct CDR3 sequences; roughly 12% are singletons. Study conclusions and caveats: Disease-linked clones, CD8+, were relatively rare in peripheral blood. Several of the motif variants were reported before in synovial fluid and blood from reactive arthritis. Reportedly, matched ankylosing spondylitis synovial fluid was significantly enriched for disease-linked clones. Characteristic, it appeared, of ankylosing spondylitis blood was a TCR beta motif of eight highly homologous variants.

This chain joins TRBV4-3 and TRBJ2-7; D perhaps matches TRBD2 (7 bases). The sequence was collected from a male donor with ankylosing spondylitis. The sequenced sample was blood, either unsorted or a sorted T cell fraction (not recorded which). Here the CDR3 reads CASSQDFRGGLYEQYF. Written as DNA, the CDR3 is TGCGCCAGCAGCCAAGATTTTAGGGGGGGGCTTTACGAGCAGTACTTC.